These T cell receptor beta chains were read from a single sample in a study of blood T cell repertoires in COVID-19. Generated by immunoSEQ multiplex PCR, the TCRdb table keeps only in-frame clones and is missing some. The top ten clones hold roughly a sixth of a sample with about 72,000 clones, 82% of them seen once. Sequencing used peripheral blood. All receptors derive from a human donor in a cohort sampled during active COVID-19. Both conserved end residues are part of each CDR3. Each record gives: CDR3 protein, CDR3 DNA, clone size, D gene, J gene, V gene. D genes are given only for firm matches. Not all rows give a size; the values are once, few, many and, for expanded clones, a class.

CASSPFAGQGNYEQYF	TGTGCCAGCAGCCCATTTGCGGGACAGGGGAACTACGAGCAGTACTTC	-	TRBD1	TRBJ2-7	TRBV9
CASSRQAAYEQYF	TGTGCCAGCAGTCGACAGGCGGCCTACGAGCAGTACTTC	-	-	TRBJ2-7	TRBV27
CASSKPGYGYTF	TGTGCCAGCAGTAAACCGGGGTATGGCTACACCTTC	-	-	TRBJ1-2	TRBV7-9
CASSSAPRGSGEQYF	TGTGCCAGCAGTTCGGCCCCAAGGGGATCCGGCGAGCAGTACTTC	once	-	TRBJ2-7	TRBV28
CASSLGGEETQYF	TGCGCCAGCAGCTTGGGAGGCGAAGAGACCCAGTACTTC	-	-	TRBJ2-5	TRBV5-1
CSGMGGDVGYTF	TGCAGCGGAATGGGAGGGGACGTTGGCTACACCTTC	-	-	TRBJ1-2	TRBV29-1
CATSSGRAVQPQHF	TGTGCCACCAGCAGCGGCAGGGCCGTGCAGCCCCAGCATTTT	-	-	TRBJ1-5	TRBV15
CASSGRGAGLPKQYF	TGCGCCAGCAGCGGCAGGGGAGCGGGGCTACCTAAGCAGTACTTC	-	-	TRBJ2-7	TRBV5-1
CASSSLQGNQPQHF	TGTGCCAGCAGCTCCCTCCAGGGCAATCAGCCCCAGCATTTT	-	-	TRBJ1-5	TRBV11-2
CAWIVGTGDTGELFF	TGTGCCTGGATAGTGGGGACAGGGGACACCGGGGAGCTGTTTTTT	-	TRBD1	TRBJ2-2	TRBV30
CASSPSGGAIADTQYF	TGTGCCAGCAGCCCTAGCGGGGGGGCCATCGCCGATACGCAGTATTTT	-	TRBD2	TRBJ2-3	TRBV5-4
CASSQDRTGASYEQYF	TGTGCCAGCAGCCAAGATAGGACAGGGGCATCCTACGAGCAGTACTTC	once	TRBD1	TRBJ2-7	TRBV4-2
CASSAGGLNEQFF	TGTGCCAGCAGTGCGGGGGGGCTCAATGAGCAGTTCTTC	-	TRBD2	TRBJ2-1	TRBV2
CASSLDGGLNQPQHF	TGTGCCAGCAGCTTAGACGGCGGCCTCAATCAGCCCCAGCATTTT	once	-	TRBJ1-5	TRBV7-6
CATSRGSGTGINYGYTF	TGTGCCACCAGCAGAGGCTCCGGGACAGGGATTAACTATGGCTACACCTTC	-	TRBD1	TRBJ1-2	TRBV15
CSVRQGNIQYF	TGCAGCGTCCGACAGGGGAACATTCAGTACTTC	once	TRBD1	TRBJ2-4	TRBV29-1
CASSPETGSYEQYF	TGTGCCAGCAGCCCAGAGACAGGGTCCTACGAGCAGTACTTC	once	TRBD1	TRBJ2-7	TRBV5-4
CASSLIGTGVEQYF	TGTGCCAGCAGTTTAATAGGGACAGGGGTCGAGCAGTACTTC	few	TRBD1	TRBJ2-7	TRBV28
CASSIRDSNTGELFF	TGCGCCAGCAGCATCCGGGACAGTAACACCGGGGAGCTGTTTTTT	-	TRBD1	TRBJ2-2	TRBV5-1
CASGSYRGSGTEAFF	TGTGCTAGTGGTTCATACAGGGGGTCGGGCACTGAAGCTTTCTTT	-	TRBD1	TRBJ1-1	TRBV12-5
CASSVLAGANTGELFF	TGTGCCAGCAGCGTTTTAGCGGGGGCGAACACCGGGGAGCTGTTTTTT	-	TRBD2	TRBJ2-2	TRBV9
CASSSQGDQPQHF	TGTGCCAGCAGCTCCCAGGGGGATCAGCCCCAGCATTTT	-	TRBD1	TRBJ1-5	TRBV5-5
CASSSGTWISDTEAFF	TGTGCCAGCAGCTCTGGGACATGGATTTCGGACACTGAAGCTTTCTTT	-	-	TRBJ1-1	TRBV13
CASSETGSGYTF	TGTGCCAGCAGTGAAACAGGGTCTGGCTACACCTTC	-	-	TRBJ1-2	TRBV6-4
CASRWTSGVYEQYF	TGTGCCAGCAGATGGACTAGCGGGGTCTACGAGCAGTACTTC	-	TRBD2	TRBJ2-7	TRBV2
CASSIWTGGNSPLHF	TGTGCCAGCAGCATATGGACAGGGGGCAATTCACCCCTCCACTTT	once	TRBD1	TRBJ1-6	TRBV7-2
CASSLETGPGEQFF	TGTGCCAGCAGCTTAGAGACAGGGCCGGGTGAGCAGTTCTTC	few	TRBD1	TRBJ2-1	TRBV7-2
CASSQGSVSYEQYF	TGTGCCAGCAGCCAAGGGTCAGTCTCCTACGAGCAGTACTTC	few	-	TRBJ2-7	TRBV3-1/TRBV3-2
CASSLTAQATYEQYF	TGTGCCAGCAGTTTAACTGCCCAGGCTACCTACGAGCAGTACTTC	-	-	TRBJ2-7	TRBV28
CASSPRTDSTEQYF	TGTGCCAGCAGCCCTCGGACAGATTCCACCGAGCAGTACTTC	-	-	TRBJ2-7	TRBV9
CASSQGDGNTEAFF	TGTGCCAGCAGTCAGGGGGATGGAAACACTGAAGCTTTCTTT	-	TRBD1	TRBJ1-1	TRBV2
CASSPGLSGGYTF	TGTGCCAGCAGTCCCGGACTGTCGGGTGGCTACACCTTC	-	-	TRBJ1-2	TRBV12-3/TRBV12-4
CASSLGNGGTEAFF	TGTGCCAGCAGCTTGGGTAACGGCGGCACTGAAGCTTTCTTT	-	-	TRBJ1-1	TRBV5-6
CASTIYPGNTEAFF	TGTGCCAGCACAATTTATCCGGGGAACACTGAAGCTTTCTTT	few	-	TRBJ1-1	TRBV27
CASRAYGPTGELFF	TGTGCCAGCAGGGCTTATGGCCCCACCGGGGAGCTGTTTTTT	-	-	TRBJ2-2	TRBV6-5
CASNVLRGPGNTIYF	TGTGCCAGCAACGTCCTCAGGGGGCCAGGAAACACCATATATTTT	-	TRBD1	TRBJ1-3	TRBV6-4
CASSQDRPSSGGGYTGELFF	TGTGCCAGCAGCCAAGATCGGCCCTCTAGCGGGGGGGGATACACCGGGGAGCTGTTTTTT	once	TRBD2	TRBJ2-2	TRBV3-1/TRBV3-2
CASSLASGGAVDTQYF	TGTGCCAGCAGCTTAGCCAGCGGGGGGGCGGTGGATACGCAGTATTTT	-	TRBD2	TRBJ2-3	TRBV11-3
CASNYLDRGHEQYF	TGTGCCAGCAACTACCTGGACAGGGGTCACGAGCAGTACTTC	-	TRBD1	TRBJ2-7	TRBV2
CASSIQPGFRYGYTF	TGTGCCAGCAGTATCCAGCCAGGGTTTAGGTATGGCTACACCTTC	-	-	TRBJ1-2	TRBV6-5